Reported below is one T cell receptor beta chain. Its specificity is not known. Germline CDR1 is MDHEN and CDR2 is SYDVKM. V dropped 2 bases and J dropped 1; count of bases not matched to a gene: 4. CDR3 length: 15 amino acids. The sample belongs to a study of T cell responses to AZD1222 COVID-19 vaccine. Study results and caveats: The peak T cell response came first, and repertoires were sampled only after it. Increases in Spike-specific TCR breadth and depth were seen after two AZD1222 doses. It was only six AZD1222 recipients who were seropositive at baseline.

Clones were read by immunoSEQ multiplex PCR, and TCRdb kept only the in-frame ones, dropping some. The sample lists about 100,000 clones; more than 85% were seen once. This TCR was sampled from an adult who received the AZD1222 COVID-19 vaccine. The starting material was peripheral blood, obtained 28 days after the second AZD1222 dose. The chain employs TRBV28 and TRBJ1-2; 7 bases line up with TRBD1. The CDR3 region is CASSLVAGGNYGYTF. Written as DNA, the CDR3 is TGTGCCAGCAGTTTAGTGGCAGGGGGTAACTATGGCTACACCTTC.